This section outlines one T cell receptor (beta chain) sequence together with its context. The data are from a study of blood T cell repertoires in COVID-19. CDR3 size: 14 residues. The V end was cut by 4 bases, the J end by 2 bases, with 12 bases between. Per germline, CDR1 SGHRS and CDR2 YFSETQ. Here immunoSEQ multiplex PCR was the method, and the copy in TCRdb shows in-frame clones only, minus some. The sample holds 250,000 to 300,000 clones, 85% to 90% seen once. Input material: peripheral blood. The receptor was derived from a woman aged 25 to 45 with COVID-19, enrolled during active disease. This chain connects TRBV5-1 to TRBJ1-2; the D gene is possibly TRBD1 (5 bases). The CDR3 protein is CASSLTGLNYGYTF. The DNA of the CDR3 is TGCGCCAGCAGCCTTACGGGACTCAACTATGGCTACACCTTC.